These T cell receptor beta chains were read from a single sample in a study of shared clonotypes between healthy human individuals. Using immunoSEQ multiplex PCR, the repertoire was profiled, and TCRdb retains in-frame clones only, with some absent. The repertoire includes about 2 million clones, approximately 94% of them detected once, and 1% to 1.5% sits in the top ten. Sequenced input: naive CD8+ T cells sorted from blood. The receptors originated from a man younger than 30 in good health. The CDR3 runs from the conserved cysteine through the conserved F or W. Fields, in order: clone size, V gene, D gene, CDR3 protein. A D gene is named only where the DNA matches it firmly. Part of the rows lack a size; the others show once, few, many or a class for expanded clones.

>NA|TRBV13|NA
CASSPGSADTQYF
>NA|TRBV6-5|TRBD1
CASSYQTGAGGYTF
>NA|TRBV4-3|NA
CASSQVPFLGGGENSPLHF
>once|TRBV9|TRBD2
CASSVVAGGLDNEQFF
>NA|TRBV9|TRBD2
CASSGSLAGVDTGELFF
>NA|TRBV7-8|TRBD2
CASSLTFGAGGPTGELFF
>NA|TRBV27|NA
CASSLVWYNEQFF
>NA|TRBV6-1|TRBD1
CAIRDRANEQYF
>NA|TRBV7-2|NA
CASSRPGLEYEQYF
>NA|TRBV7-2|NA
CASSSDFPGNIQYF
>NA|TRBV27|NA
CASSLSVGDISYNEQFF
>NA|TRBV4-1|TRBD2
CASSQEGGLGVAYEQYF
>NA|TRBV29-1|TRBD1
CSATGQANSGNTIYF